The T cell receptor beta chain under discussion was sequenced for a study of T cell responses to AZD1222 COVID-19 vaccine. Profiling relied on immunoSEQ multiplex PCR, and the TCRdb table lists in-frame clones only, not all of them. The sample holds tens of thousands of clones; more than 75% are singletons and the top ten take under 5%. The CDR3 is 15 residues long. V was shortened by 0 bases and J by 4 bases, with 13 bases between the two germline ends. Germline V gene data show CDR1 as LGHNA and CDR2 as YNFKEQ. The chain uses TRBV4-2 and TRBJ2-7; D might be TRBD1 (5 bases). This receptor was taken from an adult in good health. The sample consisted of peripheral blood, taken on day 0 of MenACWY control vaccination. CDR3 nucleotides: TGTGCCAGCAGCCAAGATTGGAAGGGGTCTTACGAGCAGTACTTC. Encoded protein: CASSQDWKGSYEQYF.